This T cell receptor beta chain stems from a study of monozygotic twins with inflammatory bowel disease. TCRdb re-called the 5' RACE reads, yielding one record per CDR3 amino acid sequence without DNA. This sample's clone table lists approximately 400,000 distinct CDR3 sequences. CDR3 length equals 14 residues. This chain links TRBV12-3 or TRBV12-4 with TRBJ2-5; TCRdb designates TRBD2, a call that cannot be tested without DNA. Sequencing was carried out using blood. This TCR came from a human donor with ulcerative colitis or Crohn's disease, or a healthy co-twin of an affected twin (not recorded which). The CDR3 is CASSFAGGQETQYF.